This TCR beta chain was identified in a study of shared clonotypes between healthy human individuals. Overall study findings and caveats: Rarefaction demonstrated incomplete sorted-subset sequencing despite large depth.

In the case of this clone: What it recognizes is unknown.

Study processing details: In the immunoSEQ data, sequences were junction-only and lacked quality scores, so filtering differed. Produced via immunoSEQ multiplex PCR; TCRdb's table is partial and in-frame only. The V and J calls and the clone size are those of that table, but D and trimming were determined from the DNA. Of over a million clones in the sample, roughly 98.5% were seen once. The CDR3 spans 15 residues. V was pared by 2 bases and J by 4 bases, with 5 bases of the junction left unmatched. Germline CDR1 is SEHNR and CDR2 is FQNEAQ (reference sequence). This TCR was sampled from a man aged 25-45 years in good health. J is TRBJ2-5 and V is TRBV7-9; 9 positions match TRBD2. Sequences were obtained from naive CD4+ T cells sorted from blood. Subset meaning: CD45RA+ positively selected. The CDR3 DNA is TGTGCCAGCAGCTTAAAGGCGGGAGGGCGAGAGACCCAGTACTTC. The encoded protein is CASSLKAGGRETQYF.